The entry below gives a single T cell receptor (beta chain) sequence along with its context. Its antigen remains unidentified. The sample comes from a study of persistence of HIV-infected CD4 T cells. Overall study context: Blood samples, up to about 200 mL, came from multiple time points, except two leukapheresis donors sampled once. Findings and caveats of the study: Compared with CD3/CD28-stimulated cells, CMV- and Gag-responding cells showed lower TCRbeta richness.

The CDR3 is made up of 16 amino acids. V lost 6 bases, J lost 0 bases, and 13 bases lay in between. Germline CDR1 is SGHRS and CDR2 is YFSETQ. Sequencing used immunoSEQ version 4 in survey mode. Method: immunoSEQ multiplex PCR; TCRdb's copy keeps in-frame clones and lacks some. The sample lists 38,000 or so clones; 85% to 90% were seen once. Cells were stimulated with overlapping HIV-1 Gag 15-mer peptides. CD40L-negative CD69-negative CD45RO-high memory CD4+ T cells were sorted as populations depleted of antigen-responding cells. This sequence originates from an adult with HIV. The donor label of this sample is uncertain. Source: cultured CD4+ T cells from PBMCs, taken from a patient who received antiretroviral therapy. The chain is built from TRBV5-1 and TRBJ2-6; D not certain. The CDR3 coding sequence is TGCGCCAGCATTGCTGCGATCCTCTCTGGGGCCAACGTCCTGACTTTC. Its protein product is CASIAAILSGANVLTF. Variable domain in full (rest from reference TRBV5-1 and TRBJ2-6): KAGVTQTPRYLIKTRGQQVTLSCSPISGHRSVSWYQQTPGQGLQFLFEYFSETQRNKGNFPGRFSGRQFSNSRSEMNVSTLELGDSALYLCASIAAILSGANVLTFGAGSRLTVL.